The 9 T cell receptor beta chains listed next were all sequenced from one sample in a study of cytotoxic CD8 clonotypes in ibrutinib-treated CLL. The data were produced by immunoSEQ multiplex PCR, yet TCRdb's version contains in-frame clones alone and is incomplete. Altogether about 140,000 clones are present, 80% being singletons, with the ten largest covering around 7.6%. The input for sequencing was PBMCs, taken after 36 months of ibrutinib treatment. All receptors come from a human donor with chronic lymphocytic leukemia.

The V gene is TRBV7-8, the J gene TRBJ2-3; D unresolved. The germline V gene encodes CDR1 SGHVS and CDR2 FQNEAQ. V lost 2 bases and J 2 bases, leaving 17 bases between the germline ends. The CDR3 consists of 17 residues. The DNA for the CDR3 is TGTGCCAGCAGCTTACCGAAACTCCCGTTTGCCACAGATACGCAGTATTTT. It is translated as CASSLPKLPFATDTQYF.

This clone appeared a single time. The chain employs TRBV2 and TRBJ2-7; 7 bases are shared with TRBD2. The trim removed 5 bases at V and 4 bases at J, leaving 2 bases unmatched. The CDR3 runs to 12 residues. Germline V gene data show CDR1 as SNHLY and CDR2 as FYNNEI. The CDR3: CASSSGDYEQYF. The DNA for the CDR3 is TGTGCCAGCAGTAGCGGGGATTACGAGCAGTACTTC.

This clone was counted once. The chain has TRBV29-1 and TRBJ1-5, with D perhaps matching TRBD1 (5 bases). The germline V gene encodes CDR1 SQVTM and CDR2 ANQGSEA. The CDR3 extends over 14 amino acids. V lost 4 bases, J lost 1 base, and 11 bases lay in between. This CDR3 reads CSVVGAGSNQPQHF. The CDR3 coding sequence is TGCAGCGTTGTAGGGGCAGGAAGCAATCAGCCCCAGCATTTT.

V usage is TRBV19 and J usage is TRBJ1-2; no definite D call. Trimming cost V 2 bases and J 5 bases, with 9 bases left between them. Germline lookup yields CDR1 LNHDA and CDR2 SQIVND (reference sequence). The CDR3 has 13 amino acids. CDR3: CASSITGPYGYTF. CDR3 DNA sequence: TGTGCCAGTAGTATAACTGGTCCTTATGGCTACACCTTC.

The V and J genes are TRBV7-2 and TRBJ2-1; perhaps TRBD2 as D (5 bases). The CDR3 has 14 amino acids. The V and J ends lost 8 bases and 1 base respectively, with 12 bases between them. Germline CDR1 reads SGHTA; CDR2 reads FQGNSA. CDR3 DNA: TGTGCCAGCCCGTCTAGCTTTTCCTACAATGAGCAGTTCTTC. This gives the protein CASPSSFSYNEQFF.

The V and J genes are TRBV4-1 and TRBJ1-2; 8 bases are a match to TRBD1. V lost 3 bases and J lost 4; bases outside the gene matches: 4. This CDR3 is built from 14 residues. Per the germline V gene, CDR1 is MGHRA and CDR2 is YSYEKL. The CDR3 nucleotides are TGCGCCAGCAGCCACCAGGGGGCTAGCTATGGCTACACCTTC. Its protein product is CASSHQGASYGYTF.

The chain couples TRBV15 to TRBJ2-2; perhaps TRBD2 as D (5 bases). In germline, CDR1 is LNHNV, CDR2 YYDKDF (reference sequence). This CDR3 is 16 amino acids long. V was clipped by 3 bases and J by 0 bases, with 11 bases between them. DNA of the CDR3: TGTGCCACCAGCAGGGGGAGCGGAGCGAACACCGGGGAGCTGTTTTTT. Its translation is CATSRGSGANTGELFF. Full variable domain (remainder filled in from reference TRBV15 and TRBJ2-2): DAMVIQNPRYQVTQFGKPVTLSCSQTLNHNVMYWYQQKSSQAPKLLFHYYDKDFNNEADTPDNFQSRRPNTSFCFLDIRSPGLGDTAMYLCATSRGSGANTGELFFGEGSRLTVL.

This clone was recorded only once. V and J are TRBV11-2 and TRBJ2-1; a possible D gene is TRBD2 (6 bases). The CDR3 sequence is 15 residues long. Per germline, CDR1 SGHAT and CDR2 FQNNGV. Deletions cut 6 bases from V and 4 bases from J, with 16 bases between. CDR3 amino acids: CASSYAPGDYNEQFF. CDR3 nucleotide sequence: TGTGCCAGCAGTTACGCCCCGGGGGATTACAATGAGCAGTTCTTC.

V usage is TRBV7-9 and J usage is TRBJ2-5; D is perhaps TRBD1 or TRBD2 (5 bases each). The J call may be faulty, since TRBJ2-7 better matches the DNA end. Germline lookup yields CDR1 SEHNR and CDR2 FQNEAQ (reference sequence). The CDR3 has 16 amino acids. CDR3 nucleotides: TGTGCCAGCAGCTCCCTCCTTCTTAGGGACCTCTACGAGCAGTACTTC. As protein: CASSSLLLRDLYEQYF.